The rows below give T cell receptor beta chains drawn from one sample of a study of early T cells in non-severe SARS-CoV-2 infection. Using its own MiXCR run on the 5' RACE reads, TCRdb lists one record per CDR3 protein. The table includes about 100,000 distinct CDR3 sequences, 11% detected once. The sample was whole blood. The receptors were sampled from an adult who was a healthcare worker with PCR-confirmed SARS-CoV-2 infection or an uninfected control (not recorded which). Both conserved end residues are part of each CDR3. Each record gives: clone size, J gene, D gene, V gene, CDR3 protein. A D gene is named only where the DNA matches it firmly. Clone size is given for some rows only: seen once, a few or many times, or a class if the clone is expanded.

clone size: few; J gene: TRBJ2-7; D gene: NA; V gene: TRBV18; CDR3 protein: CASSPPVGTDFYEQYF
clone size: many; J gene: TRBJ2-7; D gene: NA; V gene: TRBV7-2; CDR3 protein: CASSVTGRGEQYF
clone size: NA; J gene: TRBJ2-7; D gene: NA; V gene: TRBV28; CDR3 protein: CASSGSRGAEQYF
clone size: few; J gene: TRBJ2-3; D gene: TRBD1; V gene: TRBV7-8; CDR3 protein: CASSSRQGFTDTQYF
clone size: NA; J gene: TRBJ2-1; D gene: NA; V gene: TRBV19; CDR3 protein: CARIRVNEQFF
clone size: NA; J gene: TRBJ2-1; D gene: NA; V gene: TRBV4-1; CDR3 protein: CASMSEGSSYNEQFF
clone size: few; J gene: TRBJ2-3; D gene: TRBD2; V gene: TRBV29-1; CDR3 protein: CSVEGGRGDTQYF
clone size: few; J gene: TRBJ2-3; D gene: TRBD2; V gene: TRBV7-3; CDR3 protein: CASSLSGSAGDTQYF
clone size: NA; J gene: TRBJ2-2; D gene: NA; V gene: TRBV7-7; CDR3 protein: CASSPRTYPNTGELFF
clone size: many; J gene: TRBJ1-1; D gene: NA; V gene: TRBV12-3/TRBV12-4; CDR3 protein: CASSFSRNTEAFF
clone size: NA; J gene: TRBJ1-3; D gene: NA; V gene: TRBV2; CDR3 protein: CASSEDSGNTIYF
clone size: many; J gene: TRBJ2-1; D gene: NA; V gene: TRBV7-6; CDR3 protein: CASSLVAGPGNEQFF
clone size: many; J gene: TRBJ1-6; D gene: NA; V gene: TRBV21-1; CDR3 protein: CATSAPGDNSPLHF
clone size: many; J gene: TRBJ2-2; D gene: NA; V gene: TRBV28; CDR3 protein: CASSTLGELFF
clone size: many; J gene: TRBJ2-1; D gene: NA; V gene: TRBV7-6; CDR3 protein: CASSPIGGGNEQFF
clone size: NA; J gene: TRBJ2-7; D gene: NA; V gene: TRBV5-1; CDR3 protein: CASSFRETYEQYF
clone size: many; J gene: TRBJ2-7; D gene: NA; V gene: TRBV12-3/TRBV12-4; CDR3 protein: CASSLRTLGGYEQYF
clone size: NA; J gene: TRBJ2-5; D gene: NA; V gene: TRBV27; CDR3 protein: CASSWKPGQETQYF
clone size: many; J gene: TRBJ2-4; D gene: NA; V gene: TRBV9; CDR3 protein: CASSGAQGDIQYF
clone size: many; J gene: TRBJ1-1; D gene: TRBD1; V gene: TRBV20-1; CDR3 protein: CSAKLPAYRGTEAFF
clone size: NA; J gene: TRBJ2-3; D gene: NA; V gene: TRBV12-5; CDR3 protein: CASGLVRPRPTDTQYF
clone size: few; J gene: TRBJ2-4; D gene: NA; V gene: TRBV21-1; CDR3 protein: CASSVQGAVAKNIQYF
clone size: few; J gene: TRBJ2-1; D gene: NA; V gene: TRBV5-5; CDR3 protein: CASSLTPGMGHEQFF
clone size: many; J gene: TRBJ2-3; D gene: NA; V gene: TRBV12-3/TRBV12-4; CDR3 protein: CASNVGRDTQYF
clone size: few; J gene: TRBJ2-2; D gene: NA; V gene: TRBV12-3/TRBV12-4; CDR3 protein: CASSLRRERELFF
clone size: many; J gene: TRBJ1-2; D gene: TRBD1; V gene: TRBV7-8; CDR3 protein: CASSPRTGILDGYTF
clone size: many; J gene: TRBJ2-1; D gene: TRBD2; V gene: TRBV6-2/TRBV6-3; CDR3 protein: CASSLLRREIVF
clone size: many; J gene: TRBJ1-2; D gene: NA; V gene: TRBV21-1; CDR3 protein: CASSKSTPYEGYTF
clone size: few; J gene: TRBJ1-5; D gene: NA; V gene: TRBV20-1; CDR3 protein: CSARQDSNQPQHF
clone size: NA; J gene: TRBJ2-2; D gene: TRBD2; V gene: TRBV4-3; CDR3 protein: CASSHSLGTSGRSGNTGELFF
clone size: NA; J gene: TRBJ1-1; D gene: NA; V gene: TRBV27; CDR3 protein: CASSPRLNTEAFF
clone size: many; J gene: TRBJ1-3; D gene: NA; V gene: TRBV28; CDR3 protein: CASSGGGWNTIYF
clone size: few; J gene: TRBJ2-4; D gene: TRBD1; V gene: TRBV28; CDR3 protein: CASSPSRQGVENIQYF
clone size: NA; J gene: TRBJ2-1; D gene: NA; V gene: TRBV5-4; CDR3 protein: CASRRDLRTYNEQFF
clone size: few; J gene: TRBJ1-5; D gene: NA; V gene: TRBV20-1; CDR3 protein: CSARETQGNQPQHF
clone size: NA; J gene: TRBJ2-3; D gene: TRBD2; V gene: TRBV29-1; CDR3 protein: CSAIKLAGSADTQYF
clone size: many; J gene: TRBJ1-2; D gene: NA; V gene: TRBV20-1; CDR3 protein: CSATRLYGYTF
clone size: NA; J gene: TRBJ1-5; D gene: NA; V gene: TRBV20-1; CDR3 protein: CSARAASQPQHF
clone size: NA; J gene: TRBJ2-7; D gene: TRBD2; V gene: TRBV7-9; CDR3 protein: CASSPSGYIYEQYF